The 2 T cell receptor beta chains below all came from one sample that was sequenced in a study of blood T cell repertoires in COVID-19. The data were produced by immunoSEQ multiplex PCR, yet TCRdb's version contains in-frame clones alone and is incomplete. The table lists more than 130,000 clones, around 80% of them singletons, with under 10% in the top ten. The sequenced sample consisted of peripheral blood. The receptors come from a woman older than 75 in a cohort sampled during active or convalescent COVID-19.

This rearrangement joins TRBV28 to TRBJ2-7, with 7 bases aligning to TRBD1. The CDR3 has 15 residues. Germline V gene sequence: CDR1 MDHEN, CDR2 SYDVKM. The V segment lost 6 bases and the J segment 0 bases; nucleotides outside the gene matches: 8. CDR3 in amino acids: CASSPTGLSSYEQYV. In nucleotides, the CDR3 is TGTGCCAGCAGCCCGACAGGGTTGAGCTCCTACGAGCAGTACGTC.

The J gene is TRBJ2-5, the V gene TRBV2; 7 nucleotides line up with TRBD2. Germline V gene lookup returns CDR1 SNHLY and CDR2 FYNNEI. V lost 5 bases and J lost 2; bases outside the gene matches: 2. The CDR3 runs 13 residues. The CDR3 region is CASSWTRQETQYF. For the CDR3, the DNA is TGTGCCAGCAGTTGGACTAGGCAAGAGACCCAGTACTTC.